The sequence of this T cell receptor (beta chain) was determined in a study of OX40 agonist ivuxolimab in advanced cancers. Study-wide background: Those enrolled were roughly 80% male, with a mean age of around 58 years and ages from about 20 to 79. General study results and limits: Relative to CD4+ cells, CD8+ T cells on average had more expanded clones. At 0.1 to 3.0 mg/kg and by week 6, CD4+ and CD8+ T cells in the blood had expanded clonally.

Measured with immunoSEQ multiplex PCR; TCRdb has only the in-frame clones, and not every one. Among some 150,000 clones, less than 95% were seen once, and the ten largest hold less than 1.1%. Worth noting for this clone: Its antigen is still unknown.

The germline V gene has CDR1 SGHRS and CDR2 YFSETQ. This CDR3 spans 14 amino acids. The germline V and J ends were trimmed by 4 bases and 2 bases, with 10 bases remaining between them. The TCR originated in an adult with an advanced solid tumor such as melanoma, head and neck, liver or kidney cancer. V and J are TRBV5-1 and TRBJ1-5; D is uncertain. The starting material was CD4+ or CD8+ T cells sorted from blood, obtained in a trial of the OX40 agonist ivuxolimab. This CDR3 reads CASSQGSGNQPQHF. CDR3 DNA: TGCGCCAGCAGCCAAGGATCCGGCAATCAGCCCCAGCATTTT.